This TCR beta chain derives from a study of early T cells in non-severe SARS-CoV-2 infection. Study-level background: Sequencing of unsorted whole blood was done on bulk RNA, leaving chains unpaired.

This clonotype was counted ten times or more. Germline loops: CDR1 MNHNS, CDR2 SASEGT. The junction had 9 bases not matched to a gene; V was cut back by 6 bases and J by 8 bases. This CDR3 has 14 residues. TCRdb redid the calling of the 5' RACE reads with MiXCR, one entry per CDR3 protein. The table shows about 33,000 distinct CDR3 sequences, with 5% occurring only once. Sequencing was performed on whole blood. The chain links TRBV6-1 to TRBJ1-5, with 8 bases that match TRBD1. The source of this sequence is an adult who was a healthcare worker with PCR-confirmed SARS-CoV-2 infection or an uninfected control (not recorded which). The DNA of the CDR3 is TGTGCCAGCAGCCTCCGGGACAGGTTCGAGCCCCAGCATTTT. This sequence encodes CASSLRDRFEPQHF.